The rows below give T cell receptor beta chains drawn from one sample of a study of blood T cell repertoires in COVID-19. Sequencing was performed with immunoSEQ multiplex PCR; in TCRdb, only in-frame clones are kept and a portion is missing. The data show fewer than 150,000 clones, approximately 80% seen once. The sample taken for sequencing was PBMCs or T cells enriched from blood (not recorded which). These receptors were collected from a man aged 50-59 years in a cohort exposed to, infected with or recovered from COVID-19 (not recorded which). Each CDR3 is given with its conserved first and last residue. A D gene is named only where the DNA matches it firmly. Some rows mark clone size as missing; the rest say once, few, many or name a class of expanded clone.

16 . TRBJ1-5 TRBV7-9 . CASSSGPGNSNQPQHF TGTGCCAGCAGCTCCGGGCCGGGGAATAGCAATCAGCCCCAGCATTTT
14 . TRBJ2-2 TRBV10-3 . CAISKTGNTGELFF TGTGCCATCAGTAAGACAGGGAACACCGGGGAGCTGTTTTTT
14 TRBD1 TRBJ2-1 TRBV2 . CARASGQTYNEQFF TGTGCCAGAGCCTCGGGACAGACCTACAATGAGCAGTTCTTC
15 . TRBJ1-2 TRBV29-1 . CSVTGQVSGAYGYTF TGCAGCGTCACGGGCCAGGTCTCAGGGGCCTATGGCTACACCTTC
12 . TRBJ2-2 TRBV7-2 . CASSSPGRELFF TGTGCCAGCAGCTCCCCAGGCAGGGAGCTGTTTTTT
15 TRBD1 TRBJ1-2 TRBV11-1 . CASSSHRTGRYGYTF TGTGCCAGCAGCTCCCACCGGACAGGGCGCTATGGCTACACCTTC
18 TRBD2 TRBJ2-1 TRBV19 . CASSIFGGGRYSYNEQFF TGTGCCAGTAGTATTTTTGGTGGCGGGAGGTACTCCTACAATGAGCAGTTCTTC
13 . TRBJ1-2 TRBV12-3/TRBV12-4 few CASSFPQNGGYTF TGTGCCAGCAGCTTCCCCCAGAACGGGGGCTACACCTTC
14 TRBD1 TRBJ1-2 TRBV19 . CASSMATQGDGYTF TGTGCCAGTAGTATGGCTACGCAGGGGGACGGCTACACCTTC
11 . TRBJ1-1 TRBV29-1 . CSVAGGSEAFF TGCAGCGTTGCTGGGGGGTCGGAAGCTTTCTTT
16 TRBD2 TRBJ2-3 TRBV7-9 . CASSKGQREYTDTQYF TGTGCCAGCAGCAAAGGCCAGCGGGAGTACACAGATACGCAGTATTTT
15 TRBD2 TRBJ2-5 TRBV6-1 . CASSELGLAEETQYF TGTGCCAGCAGTGAATTGGGACTAGCGGAAGAGACCCAGTACTTC
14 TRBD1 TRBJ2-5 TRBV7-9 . CASSLTGGSETQYF TGTGCCAGCAGCTTAACAGGGGGTAGTGAGACCCAGTACTTC
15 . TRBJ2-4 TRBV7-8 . CASSLGALGENIQYF TGTGCCAGCAGCTTAGGAGCCTTAGGGGAAAACATTCAGTACTTC
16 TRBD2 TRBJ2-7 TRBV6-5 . CASSYSPSGESYEQYF TGTGCCAGCAGTTACTCTCCTAGCGGGGAGTCCTACGAGCAGTACTTC
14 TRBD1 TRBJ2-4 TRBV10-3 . CAISPGTGVDIQYF TGTGCCATCAGCCCCGGGACAGGGGTTGACATTCAGTACTTC
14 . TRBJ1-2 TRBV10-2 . CASSDPTVNYGYTF TGCGCCAGCAGTGACCCGACAGTTAACTATGGCTACACCTTC
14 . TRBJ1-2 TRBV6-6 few CASSYRPAGDGYTF TGTGCCAGCAGTTACCGCCCTGCGGGCGATGGCTACACCTTC
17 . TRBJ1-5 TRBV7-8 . CASSLEQATWSNQPQHF TGTGCCAGCAGCTTAGAACAGGCCACCTGGAGCAATCAGCCCCAGCATTTT
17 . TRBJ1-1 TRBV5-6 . CASSSSRYRRANTEAFF TGTGCCAGCAGCTCTTCCCGATATCGCAGGGCGAACACTGAAGCTTTCTTT
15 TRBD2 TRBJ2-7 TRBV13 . CASSLPREGSDEQYF TGTGCCAGCAGCCTGCCGCGGGAGGGGTCGGACGAGCAGTACTTC
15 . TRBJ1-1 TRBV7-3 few CASSLRGVLNTEAFF TGTGCCAGCAGCTTAAGGGGAGTCTTGAACACTGAAGCTTTCTTT
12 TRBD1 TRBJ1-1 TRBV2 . CASSLGQFEAFF TGTGCCAGCAGTTTGGGACAGTTTGAAGCTTTCTTT
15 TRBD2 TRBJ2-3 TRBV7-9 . CASSSGLAGTDTQYF TGTGCCAGCAGCTCCGGACTAGCGGGAACAGATACGCAGTATTTT
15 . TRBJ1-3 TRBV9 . CASSAGGVRGNTIYF TGTGCCAGCAGCGCCGGGGGGGTGAGAGGAAACACCATATATTTT
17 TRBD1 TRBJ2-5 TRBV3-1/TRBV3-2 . CASSQAQQGKFQETQYF TGTGCCAGCAGCCAGGCTCAACAGGGGAAATTCCAAGAGACCCAGTACTTC
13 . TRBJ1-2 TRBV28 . CASSFRRGNGYTF TGTGCCAGCAGTTTTAGGAGGGGAAATGGCTACACCTTC
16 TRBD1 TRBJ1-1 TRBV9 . CASSAQGAAANTEAFF TGTGCCAGCAGCGCACAGGGGGCGGCAGCTAACACTGAAGCTTTCTTT
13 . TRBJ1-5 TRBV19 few CASKDRENQPQHF TGTGCCAGTAAGGACAGAGAGAATCAGCCCCAGCATTTT
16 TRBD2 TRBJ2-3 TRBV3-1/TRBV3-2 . CASSQVLAASTDTQYF TGTGCCAGCAGCCAAGTCCTAGCGGCTAGCACAGATACGCAGTATTTT
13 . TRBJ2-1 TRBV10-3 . CAIKRPGANEQFF TGTGCCATCAAGCGCCCAGGGGCCAATGAGCAGTTCTTC
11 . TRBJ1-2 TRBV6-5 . CASNGNYGYTF TGTGCCAGCAACGGGAACTATGGCTACACCTTC
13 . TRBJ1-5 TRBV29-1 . CSAGGGSNQPQHF TGCAGCGCCGGGGGTGGTAGCAATCAGCCCCAGCATTTT
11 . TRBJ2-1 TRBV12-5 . CASVGLNEQFF TGTGCTAGTGTCGGACTCAATGAGCAGTTCTTC
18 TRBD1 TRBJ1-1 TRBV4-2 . CASSLPGQGVGLDTEAFF TGTGCCAGCAGCCTACCCGGACAGGGGGTAGGATTGGACACTGAAGCTTTCTTT
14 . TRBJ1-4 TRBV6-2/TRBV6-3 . CASSWGQGSEKLFF TGTGCCAGCAGTTGGGGCCAGGGAAGCGAAAAACTGTTTTTT
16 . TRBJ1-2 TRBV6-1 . CASSEAYRVGGIGYTF TGTGCCAGCAGTGAGGCCTACAGGGTTGGGGGTATCGGCTACACCTTC
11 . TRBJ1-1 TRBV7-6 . CASSFPHQAFF TGTGCCAGCAGCTTCCCACACCAAGCTTTCTTT
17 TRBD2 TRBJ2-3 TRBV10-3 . CAISSKMTSGGGDTQYF TGTGCCATCAGCTCAAAGATGACTAGCGGGGGCGGGGATACGCAGTATTTT
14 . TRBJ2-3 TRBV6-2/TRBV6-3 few CASSKWTRTDTQYF TGTGCCAGCAGTAAGTGGACACGAACAGATACGCAGTATTTT
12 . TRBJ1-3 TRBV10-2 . CASTEGGNTIYF TGCGCCAGCACCGAGGGTGGAAACACCATATATTTT
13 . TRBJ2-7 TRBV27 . CASSLGPSYEQYF TGTGCCAGCAGTCTGGGCCCTTCCTACGAGCAGTACTTC
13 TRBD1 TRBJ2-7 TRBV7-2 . CASSNRGSYEQYF TGTGCCAGCAGCAACAGGGGCAGCTACGAGCAGTACTTC
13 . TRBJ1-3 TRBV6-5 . CAASQGSGNTIYF TGTGCCGCATCCCAGGGGTCTGGAAACACCATATATTTT
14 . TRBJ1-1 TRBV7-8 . CASSLVSGNTEAFF TGTGCCAGCAGCTTAGTATCAGGGAACACTGAAGCTTTCTTT
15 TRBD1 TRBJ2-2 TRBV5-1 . CASSFGDRDTGELFF TGCGCCAGCAGCTTCGGGGACAGGGACACCGGGGAGCTGTTTTTT
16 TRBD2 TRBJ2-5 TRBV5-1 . CASRGPGTSGQETQYF TGCGCCAGCAGAGGACCCGGGACTAGCGGGCAAGAGACCCAGTACTTC
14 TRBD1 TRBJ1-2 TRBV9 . CASSGLGGFEGYTF TGTGCCAGCAGCGGACTAGGGGGCTTTGAAGGCTACACCTTC
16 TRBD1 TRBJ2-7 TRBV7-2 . CASSGRTGDGRGEQYF TGTGCCAGCAGCGGCCGGACAGGGGATGGGCGGGGCGAGCAGTACTTC
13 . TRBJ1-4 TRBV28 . CASSSGQTEKLFF TGTGCCAGCAGCTCCGGACAGACTGAAAAACTGTTTTTT
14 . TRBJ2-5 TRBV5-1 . CASSLGGSQETQYF TGCGCCAGCAGCTTGGGGGGCAGCCAAGAGACCCAGTACTTC
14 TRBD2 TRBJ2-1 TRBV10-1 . CASSRGGLGNEQFF TGCGCCAGCAGCCGGGGGGGCCTCGGAAATGAGCAGTTCTTC
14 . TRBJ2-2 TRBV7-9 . CASSLDLSTGELFF TGTGCCAGCAGCTTAGACTTAAGCACCGGGGAGCTGTTTTTT
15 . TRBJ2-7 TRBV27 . CASTGGAGNSYEQYF TGTGCCAGCACCGGCGGAGCAGGGAACTCCTACGAGCAGTACTTC
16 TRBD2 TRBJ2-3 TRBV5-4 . CASSMRLAGGTDTQYF TGTGCCAGCAGCATGAGACTAGCGGGAGGTACAGATACGCAGTATTTT
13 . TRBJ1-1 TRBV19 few CASALSAFTEAFF TGTGCCAGCGCTCTATCAGCGTTCACTGAAGCTTTCTTT
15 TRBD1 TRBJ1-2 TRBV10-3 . CAISETTGGSYGYTF TGTGCCATCAGTGAGACGACAGGGGGCTCCTATGGCTACACCTTC